The T cell receptor (beta chain) described here comes from a study of metastatic and nonmetastatic thyroid tumors. Across the study: Across blood and tumor or nodule tissue, repertoires from malignant and benign thyroid patients were compared with one another.

The CDR3 has 15 amino acids. CDR1 and CDR2 from the germline V gene are SNHLY and FYNNEI. V was clipped by 4 bases and J by 0 bases; unmatched bases: 3. Methods used by the authors: For papillary thyroid cancer, a distant-metastasis classifier was constructed from CDR3 differences observed across clinicopathological groups. With MiXCR, TCRdb reprocessed the PCR reads. These V and J calls rely on TCRdb rather than the paper's analysis. The sample consists of more than 50,000 clones, roughly 20% of them appearing once. This clone was seen at least ten times. Antigen specificity is unknown. Among the patients, none had received any treatment before thyroid surgery. Study-wide points: The study reportedly found significantly higher TCR beta diversity in malignant thyroid tumors than benign nodules, in blood and tumor.

This clonotype was sampled from a female donor with papillary thyroid cancer or a benign thyroid nodule (not recorded which). Some clones in this sample may be carry-over from other donors' samples. Sample: blood. The rearrangement links TRBV2 to TRBJ2-3; 8 nucleotides match TRBD1. CDR3 loop: CASSGGTGSTDTQYF. The CDR3 DNA reads TGTGCCAGCAGTGGGGGGACAGGCAGCACAGATACGCAGTATTTT.